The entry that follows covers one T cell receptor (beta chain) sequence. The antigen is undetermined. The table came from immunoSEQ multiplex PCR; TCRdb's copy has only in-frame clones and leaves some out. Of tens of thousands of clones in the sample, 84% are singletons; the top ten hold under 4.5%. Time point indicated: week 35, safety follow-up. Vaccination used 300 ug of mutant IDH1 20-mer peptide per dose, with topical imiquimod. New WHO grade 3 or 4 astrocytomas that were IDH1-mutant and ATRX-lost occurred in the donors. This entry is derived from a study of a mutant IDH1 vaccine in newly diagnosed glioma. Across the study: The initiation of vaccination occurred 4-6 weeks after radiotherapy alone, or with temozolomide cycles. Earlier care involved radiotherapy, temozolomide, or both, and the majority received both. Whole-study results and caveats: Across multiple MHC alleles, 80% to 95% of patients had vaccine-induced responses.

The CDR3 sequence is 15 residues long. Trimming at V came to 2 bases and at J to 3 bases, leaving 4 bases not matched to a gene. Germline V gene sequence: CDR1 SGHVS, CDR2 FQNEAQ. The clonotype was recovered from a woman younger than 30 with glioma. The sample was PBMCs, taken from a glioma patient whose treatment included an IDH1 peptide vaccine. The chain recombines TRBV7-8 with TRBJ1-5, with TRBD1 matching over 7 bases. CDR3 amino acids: CASSLQGGYNQPQHF. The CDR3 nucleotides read TGTGCCAGCAGCTTACAGGGGGGTTACAATCAGCCCCAGCATTTT.